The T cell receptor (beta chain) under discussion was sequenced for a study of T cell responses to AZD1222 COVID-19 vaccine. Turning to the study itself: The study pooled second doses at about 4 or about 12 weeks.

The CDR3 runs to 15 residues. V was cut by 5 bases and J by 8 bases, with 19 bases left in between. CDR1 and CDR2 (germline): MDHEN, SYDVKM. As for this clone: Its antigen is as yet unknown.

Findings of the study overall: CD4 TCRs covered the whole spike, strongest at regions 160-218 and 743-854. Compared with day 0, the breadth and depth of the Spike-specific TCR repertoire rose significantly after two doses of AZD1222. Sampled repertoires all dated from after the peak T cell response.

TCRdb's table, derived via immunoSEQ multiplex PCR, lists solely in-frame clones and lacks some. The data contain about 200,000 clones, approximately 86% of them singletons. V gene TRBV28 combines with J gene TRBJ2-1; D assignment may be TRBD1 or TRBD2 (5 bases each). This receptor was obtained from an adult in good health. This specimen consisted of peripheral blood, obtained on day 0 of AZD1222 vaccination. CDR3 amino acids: CASSGGNKRDHEQFF. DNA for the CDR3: TGTGCCAGCAGTGGGGGAAATAAAAGGGACCATGAGCAGTTCTTC.